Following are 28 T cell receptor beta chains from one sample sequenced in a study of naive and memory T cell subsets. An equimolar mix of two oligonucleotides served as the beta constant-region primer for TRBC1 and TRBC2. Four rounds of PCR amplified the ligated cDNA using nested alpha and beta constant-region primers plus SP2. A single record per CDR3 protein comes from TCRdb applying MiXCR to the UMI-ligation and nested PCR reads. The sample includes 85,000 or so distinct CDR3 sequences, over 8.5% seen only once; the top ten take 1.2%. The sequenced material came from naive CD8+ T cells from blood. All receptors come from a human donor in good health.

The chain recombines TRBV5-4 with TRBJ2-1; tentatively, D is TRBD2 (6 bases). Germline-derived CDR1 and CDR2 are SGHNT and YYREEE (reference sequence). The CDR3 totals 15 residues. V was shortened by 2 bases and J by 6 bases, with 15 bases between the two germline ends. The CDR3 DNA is TGTGCCAGCAGCTTAAGGCGGGAACTTCTCAATGAGCAGTTCTTC. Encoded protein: CASSLRRELLNEQFF.

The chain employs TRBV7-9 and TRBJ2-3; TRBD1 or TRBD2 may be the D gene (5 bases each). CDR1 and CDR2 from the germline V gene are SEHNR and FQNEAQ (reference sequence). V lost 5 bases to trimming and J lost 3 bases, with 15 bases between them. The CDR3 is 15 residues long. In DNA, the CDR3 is TGTGCCAGCAGCAGGGGACGGCAAATAACAGATACGCAGTATTTT. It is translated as CASSRGRQITDTQYF.

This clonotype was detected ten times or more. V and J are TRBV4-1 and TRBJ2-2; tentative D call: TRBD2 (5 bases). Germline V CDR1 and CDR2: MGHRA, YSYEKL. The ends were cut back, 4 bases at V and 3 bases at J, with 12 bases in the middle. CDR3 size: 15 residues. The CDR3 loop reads CASSLFGVDTGELFF. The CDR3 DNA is TGCGCCAGCAGCCTATTCGGGGTCGACACCGGGGAGCTGTTTTTT.

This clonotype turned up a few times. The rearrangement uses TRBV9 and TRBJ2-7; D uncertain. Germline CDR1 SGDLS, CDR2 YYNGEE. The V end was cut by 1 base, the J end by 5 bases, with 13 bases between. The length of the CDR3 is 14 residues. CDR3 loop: CASSVTAKSHEQYF. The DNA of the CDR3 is TGTGCCAGCAGCGTAACTGCTAAATCCCACGAGCAGTACTTC.

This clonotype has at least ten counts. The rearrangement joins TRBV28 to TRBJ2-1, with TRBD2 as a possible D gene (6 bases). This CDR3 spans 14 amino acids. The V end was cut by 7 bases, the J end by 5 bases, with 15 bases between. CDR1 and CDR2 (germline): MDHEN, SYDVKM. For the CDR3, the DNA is TGTGCCAGCAAGAGCGGAGGAGGGCACAATGAGCAGTTCTTC. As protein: CASKSGGGHNEQFF.

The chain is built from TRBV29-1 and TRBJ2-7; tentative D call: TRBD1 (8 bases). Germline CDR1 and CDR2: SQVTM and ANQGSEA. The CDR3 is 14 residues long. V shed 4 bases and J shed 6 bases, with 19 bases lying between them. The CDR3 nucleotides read TGCAGCGTTGCCCGCGGACAGGGAGGGGGCGAGCAGTACTTC. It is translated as CSVARGQGGGEQYF.

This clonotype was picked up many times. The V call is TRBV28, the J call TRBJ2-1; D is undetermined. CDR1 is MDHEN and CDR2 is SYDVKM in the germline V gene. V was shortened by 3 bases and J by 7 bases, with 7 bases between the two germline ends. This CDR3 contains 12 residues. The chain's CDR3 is CASSLADNEQFF. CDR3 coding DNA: TGTGCCAGCAGTTTGGCAGATAATGAGCAGTTCTTC. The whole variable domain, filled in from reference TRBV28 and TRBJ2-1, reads DVKVTQSSRYLVKRTGEKVFLECVQDMDHENMFWYRQDPGLGLRLIYFSYDVKMKEKGDIPEGYSVSREKKERFSLILESASTNQTSMYLCASSLADNEQFFGPGTRLTVL.

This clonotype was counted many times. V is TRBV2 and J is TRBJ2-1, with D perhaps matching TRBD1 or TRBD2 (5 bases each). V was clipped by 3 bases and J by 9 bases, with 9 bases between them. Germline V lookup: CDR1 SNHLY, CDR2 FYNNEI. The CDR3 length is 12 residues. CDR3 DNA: TGTGCCAGCAGTGAGTGGGACGGTGAGCAGTTCTTC. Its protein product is CASSEWDGEQFF.

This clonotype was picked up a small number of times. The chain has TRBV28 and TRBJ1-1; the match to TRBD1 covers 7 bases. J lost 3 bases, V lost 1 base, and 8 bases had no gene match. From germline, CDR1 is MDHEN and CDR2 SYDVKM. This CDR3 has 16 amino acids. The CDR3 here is CASSLSNRGTDTEAFF. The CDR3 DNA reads TGTGCCAGCAGTTTATCAAACAGGGGCACGGACACTGAAGCTTTCTTT.

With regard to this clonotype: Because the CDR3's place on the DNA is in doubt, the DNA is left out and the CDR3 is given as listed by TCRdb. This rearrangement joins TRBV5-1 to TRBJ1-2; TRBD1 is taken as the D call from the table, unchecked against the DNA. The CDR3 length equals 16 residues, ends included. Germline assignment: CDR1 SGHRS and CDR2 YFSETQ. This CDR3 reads CASFGPGRTSNYGYTF.

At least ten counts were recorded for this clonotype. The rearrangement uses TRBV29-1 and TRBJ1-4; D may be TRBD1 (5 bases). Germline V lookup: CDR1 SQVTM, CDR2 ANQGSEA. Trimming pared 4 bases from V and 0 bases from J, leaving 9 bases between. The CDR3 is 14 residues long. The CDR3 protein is CSVVAGATNEKLFF. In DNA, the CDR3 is TGCAGCGTTGTGGCGGGGGCAACTAATGAAAAACTGTTTTTT. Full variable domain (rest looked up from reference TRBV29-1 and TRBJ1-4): SAVISQKPSRDICQRGTSLTIQCQVDSQVTMMFWYRQQPGQSLTLIATANQGSEATYESGFVIDKFPISRPNLTFSTLTVSNMSPEDSSIYLCSVVAGATNEKLFFGSGTQLSVL.

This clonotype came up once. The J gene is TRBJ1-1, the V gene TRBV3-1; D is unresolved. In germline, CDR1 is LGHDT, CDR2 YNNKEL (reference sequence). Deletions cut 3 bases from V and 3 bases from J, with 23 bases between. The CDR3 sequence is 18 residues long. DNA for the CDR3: TGTGCCAGCAGCCATCTCTCAAGCCGTCCCGCCGGGGACACTGAAGCTTTCTTT. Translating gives CASSHLSSRPAGDTEAFF.

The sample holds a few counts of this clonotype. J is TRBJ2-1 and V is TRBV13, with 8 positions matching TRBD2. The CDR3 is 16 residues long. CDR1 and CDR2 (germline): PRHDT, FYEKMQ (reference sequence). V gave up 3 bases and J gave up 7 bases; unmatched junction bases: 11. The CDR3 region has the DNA TGTGCCAGCAGCTTCCCCTCTGCGGGAGGAGGAAATGAGCAGTTCTTC. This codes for CASSFPSAGGGNEQFF.

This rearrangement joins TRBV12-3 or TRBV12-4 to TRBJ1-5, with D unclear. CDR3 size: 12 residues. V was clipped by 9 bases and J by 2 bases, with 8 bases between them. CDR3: CASCLGNQPQHF. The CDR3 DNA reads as TGTGCCAGTTGTCTTGGCAATCAGCCCCAGCATTTT.

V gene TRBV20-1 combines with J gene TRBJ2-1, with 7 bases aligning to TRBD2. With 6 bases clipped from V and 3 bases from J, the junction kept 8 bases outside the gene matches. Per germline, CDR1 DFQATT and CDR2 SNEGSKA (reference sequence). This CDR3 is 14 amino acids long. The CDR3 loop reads CSAIPGLHYNEQFF. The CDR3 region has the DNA TGCAGTGCCATTCCGGGACTACACTACAATGAGCAGTTCTTC.

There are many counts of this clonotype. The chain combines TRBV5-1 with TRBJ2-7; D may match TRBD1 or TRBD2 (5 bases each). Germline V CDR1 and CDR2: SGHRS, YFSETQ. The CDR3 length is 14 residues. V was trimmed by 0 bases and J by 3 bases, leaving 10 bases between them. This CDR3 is CASSLEGDLYEQYF. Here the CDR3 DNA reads TGCGCCAGCAGCTTGGAAGGGGACCTCTACGAGCAGTACTTC.

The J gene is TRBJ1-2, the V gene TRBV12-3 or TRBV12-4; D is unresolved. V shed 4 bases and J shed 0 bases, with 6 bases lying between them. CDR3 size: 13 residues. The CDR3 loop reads CASSWATNYGYTF. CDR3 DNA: TGTGCCAGCAGTTGGGCCACTAACTATGGCTACACCTTC.

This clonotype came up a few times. The CDR3 DNA is TGTGCCAGCAGTCTCGGGGGGCTGGGGGACGAGCAGTACTTC. Translated, it gives CASSLGGLGDEQYF. The chain employs TRBV12-3 or TRBV12-4 and TRBJ2-7; possibly TRBD2 for D (7 bases). The CDR3 totals 14 residues. V dropped 5 bases and J dropped 5 bases, with 16 bases sitting between them.

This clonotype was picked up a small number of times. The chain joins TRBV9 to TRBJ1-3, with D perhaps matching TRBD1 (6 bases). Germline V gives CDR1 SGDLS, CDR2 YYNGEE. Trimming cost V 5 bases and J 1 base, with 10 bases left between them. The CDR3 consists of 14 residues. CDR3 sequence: CASSLQGSGNTIYF. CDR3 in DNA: TGTGCCAGCAGTCTACAGGGATCTGGAAACACCATATATTTT.

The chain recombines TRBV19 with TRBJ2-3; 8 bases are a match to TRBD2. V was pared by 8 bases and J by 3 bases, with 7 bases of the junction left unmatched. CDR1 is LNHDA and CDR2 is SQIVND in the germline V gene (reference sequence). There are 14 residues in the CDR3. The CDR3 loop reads CASVAGGWTDTQYF. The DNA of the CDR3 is TGTGCCAGTGTGGCGGGAGGATGGACAGATACGCAGTATTTT.

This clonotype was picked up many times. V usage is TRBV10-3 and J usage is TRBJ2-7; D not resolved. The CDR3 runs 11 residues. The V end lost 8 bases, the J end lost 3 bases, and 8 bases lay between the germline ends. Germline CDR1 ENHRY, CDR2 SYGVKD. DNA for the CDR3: TGTGCCATCCGAATAAACTACGAGCAGTACTTC. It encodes CAIRINYEQYF.

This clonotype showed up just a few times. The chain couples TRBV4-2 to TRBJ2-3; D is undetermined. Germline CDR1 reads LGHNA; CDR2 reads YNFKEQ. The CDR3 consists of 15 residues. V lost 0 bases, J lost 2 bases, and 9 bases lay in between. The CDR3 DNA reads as TGTGCCAGCAGCCAAGAGATATTCGACACAGATACGCAGTATTTT. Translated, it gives CASSQEIFDTDTQYF.

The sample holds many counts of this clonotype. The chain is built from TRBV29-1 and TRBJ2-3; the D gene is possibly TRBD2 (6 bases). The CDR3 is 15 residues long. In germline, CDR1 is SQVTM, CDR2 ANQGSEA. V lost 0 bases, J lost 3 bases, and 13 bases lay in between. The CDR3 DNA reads TGCAGCGTTGAAGATTACTTAGCGGCTACAGATACGCAGTATTTT. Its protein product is CSVEDYLAATDTQYF.

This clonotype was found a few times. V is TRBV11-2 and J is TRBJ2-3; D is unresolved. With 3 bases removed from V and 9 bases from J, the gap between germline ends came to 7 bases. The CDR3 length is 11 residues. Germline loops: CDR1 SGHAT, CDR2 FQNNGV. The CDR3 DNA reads TGTGCCAGCAGCTTTAGTGGGACGCAGTATTTT. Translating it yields CASSFSGTQYF.

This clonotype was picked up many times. CDR3 protein: CASSLEAGPNTGELFF. The CDR3 coding sequence is TGTGCCAGCAGCTTAGAAGCGGGCCCGAACACCGGGGAGCTGTTTTTT. This chain links TRBV7-8 with TRBJ2-2; weak D call: TRBD2 (6 bases). V lost 1 base, J lost 0 bases, and 9 bases lay in between. The CDR3 loop spans 16 amino acids. Germline V gene sequence: CDR1 SGHVS, CDR2 FQNEAQ. Full variable domain (rest looked up from reference TRBV7-8 and TRBJ2-2): GAGVSQSPRYKVAKRGQDVALRCDPISGHVSLFWYQQALGQGPEFLTYFQNEAQLDKSGLPSDRFFAERPEGSVSTLKIQRTQQEDSAVYLCASSLEAGPNTGELFFGEGSRLTVL.

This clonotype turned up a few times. CDR3 DNA sequence: TGCGCCAGCAGCCGGGGACTAGCGGGAGGGCCAGATACGCAGTATTTT. Protein product: CASSRGLAGGPDTQYF. The chain couples TRBV5-1 to TRBJ2-3; 16 bases are shared with TRBD2. V was pared by 4 bases and J by 4 bases, with 3 bases of the junction left unmatched. The V gene's germline CDR1 is SGHRS and CDR2 YFSETQ. CDR3 length: 16 residues.

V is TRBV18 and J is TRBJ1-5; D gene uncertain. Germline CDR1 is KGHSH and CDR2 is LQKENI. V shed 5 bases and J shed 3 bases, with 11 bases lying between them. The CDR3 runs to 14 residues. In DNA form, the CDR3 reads TGTGCCAGCTCATCCGGGCCTTACAATCAGCCCCAGCATTTT. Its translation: CASSSGPYNQPQHF.

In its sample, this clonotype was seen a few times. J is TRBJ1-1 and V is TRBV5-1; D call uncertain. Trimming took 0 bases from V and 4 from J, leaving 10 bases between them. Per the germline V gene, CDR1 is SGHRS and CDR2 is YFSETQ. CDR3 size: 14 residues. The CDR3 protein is CASSLAGSVTEAFF. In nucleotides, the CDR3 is TGCGCCAGCAGCTTGGCCGGGTCCGTCACTGAAGCTTTCTTT.